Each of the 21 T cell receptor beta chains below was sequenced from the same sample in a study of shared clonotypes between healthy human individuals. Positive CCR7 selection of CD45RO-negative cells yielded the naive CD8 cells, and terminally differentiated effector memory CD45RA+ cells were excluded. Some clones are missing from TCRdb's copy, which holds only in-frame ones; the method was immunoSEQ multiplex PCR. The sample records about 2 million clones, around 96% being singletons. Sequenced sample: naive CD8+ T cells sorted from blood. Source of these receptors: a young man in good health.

The CDR3 loop is CASSLVISPGRPNTEAFF. In DNA, the CDR3 is TGCGCCAGCAGCTTGGTTATTTCTCCCGGAAGGCCCAACACTGAAGCTTTCTTT. The genes are TRBV5-1 and TRBJ1-1; D is unclear. V lost 0 bases and J lost 2, with 20 bases in between. Germline assignment: CDR1 SGHRS and CDR2 YFSETQ. The length of the CDR3 is 18 residues.

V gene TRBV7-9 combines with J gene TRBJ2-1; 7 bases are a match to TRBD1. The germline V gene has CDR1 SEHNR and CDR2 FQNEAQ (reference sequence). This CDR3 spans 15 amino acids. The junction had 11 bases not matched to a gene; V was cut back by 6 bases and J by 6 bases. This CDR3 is CASRTRQGQSNEQFF. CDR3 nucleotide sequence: TGTGCCAGCAGGACCCGACAGGGACAGTCCAATGAGCAGTTCTTC. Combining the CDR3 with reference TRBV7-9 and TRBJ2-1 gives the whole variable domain DTGVSQNPRHKITKRGQNVTFRCDPISEHNRLYWYRQTLGQGPEFLTYFQNEAQLEKSRLLSDRFSAERPKGSFSTLEIQRTEQGDSAMYLCASRTRQGQSNEQFFGPGTRLTVL.

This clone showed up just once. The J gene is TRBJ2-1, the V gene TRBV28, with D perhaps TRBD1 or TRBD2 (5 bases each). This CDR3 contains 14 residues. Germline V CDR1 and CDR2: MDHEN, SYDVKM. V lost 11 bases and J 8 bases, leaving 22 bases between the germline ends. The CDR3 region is CAPRGESGSDEQFF. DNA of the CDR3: TGTGCCCCCCGGGGCGAGTCCGGTAGCGATGAGCAGTTCTTC. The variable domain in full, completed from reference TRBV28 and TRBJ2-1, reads DVKVTQSSRYLVKRTGEKVFLECVQDMDHENMFWYRQDPGLGLRLIYFSYDVKMKEKGDIPEGYSVSREKKERFSLILESASTNQTSMYLCAPRGESGSDEQFFGPGTRLTVL.

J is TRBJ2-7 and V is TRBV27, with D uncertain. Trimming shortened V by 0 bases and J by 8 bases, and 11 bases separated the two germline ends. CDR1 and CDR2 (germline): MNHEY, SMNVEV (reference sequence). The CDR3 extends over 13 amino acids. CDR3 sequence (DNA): TGTGCCAGCAGTTTATCCTCTGCAGGACAGCAGTACTTC. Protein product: CASSLSSAGQQYF.

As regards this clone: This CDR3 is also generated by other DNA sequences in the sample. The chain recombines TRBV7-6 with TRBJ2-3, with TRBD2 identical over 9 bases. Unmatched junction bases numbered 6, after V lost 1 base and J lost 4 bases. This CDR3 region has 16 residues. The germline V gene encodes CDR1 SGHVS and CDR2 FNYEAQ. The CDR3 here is CASSLEAGGPADTQYF. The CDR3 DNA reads TGTGCCAGCAGCTTAGAAGCGGGAGGCCCTGCAGATACGCAGTATTTT.

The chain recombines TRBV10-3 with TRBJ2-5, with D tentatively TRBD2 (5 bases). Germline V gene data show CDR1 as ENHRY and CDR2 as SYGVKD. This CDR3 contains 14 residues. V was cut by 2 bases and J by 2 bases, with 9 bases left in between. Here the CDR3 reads CAISEEDLQETQYF. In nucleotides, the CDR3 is TGTGCCATCAGTGAGGAGGACTTACAAGAGACCCAGTACTTC.

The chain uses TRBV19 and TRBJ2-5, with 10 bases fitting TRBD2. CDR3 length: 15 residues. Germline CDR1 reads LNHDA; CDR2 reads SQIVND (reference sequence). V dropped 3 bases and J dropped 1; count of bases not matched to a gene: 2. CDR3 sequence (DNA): TGTGCCAGTAGTATTAGCGGGGGGATCCAAGAGACCCAGTACTTC. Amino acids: CASSISGGIQETQYF.

The CDR3 here is CASSSSVGGEQYF. The CDR3 nucleotides read TGTGCCAGCAGTTCCTCCGTTGGGGGCGAGCAGTACTTC. This chain connects TRBV6-5 to TRBJ2-7; D is perhaps TRBD1 or TRBD2 (5 bases each). The CDR3 extends over 13 amino acids. Per the germline V gene, CDR1 is MNHEY and CDR2 is SVGAGI. V was pared by 4 bases and J by 6 bases, with 13 bases between.

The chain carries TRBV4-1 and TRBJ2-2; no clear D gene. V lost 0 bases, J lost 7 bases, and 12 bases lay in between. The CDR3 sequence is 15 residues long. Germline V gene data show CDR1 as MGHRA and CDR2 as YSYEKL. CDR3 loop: CASSQEPGRYGELFF. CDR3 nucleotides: TGCGCCAGCAGCCAAGAACCCGGCAGGTACGGGGAGCTGTTTTTT.

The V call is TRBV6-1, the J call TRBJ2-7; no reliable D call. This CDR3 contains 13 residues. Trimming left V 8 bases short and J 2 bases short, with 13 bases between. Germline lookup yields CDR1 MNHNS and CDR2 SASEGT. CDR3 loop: CASDAPAPYEQYF. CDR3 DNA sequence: TGTGCCAGCGACGCTCCAGCTCCCTACGAGCAGTACTTC.

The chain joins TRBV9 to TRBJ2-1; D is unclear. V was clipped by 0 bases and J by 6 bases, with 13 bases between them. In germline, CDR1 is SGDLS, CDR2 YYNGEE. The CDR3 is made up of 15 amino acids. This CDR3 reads CASSVEGYVPNEQFF. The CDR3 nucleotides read TGTGCCAGCAGCGTAGAGGGATATGTCCCCAATGAGCAGTTCTTC.

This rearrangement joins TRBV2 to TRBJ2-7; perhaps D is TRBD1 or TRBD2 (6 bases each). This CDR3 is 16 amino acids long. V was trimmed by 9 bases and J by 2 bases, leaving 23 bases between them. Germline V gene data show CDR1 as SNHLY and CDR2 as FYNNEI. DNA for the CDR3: TGTGCCAGAGGGGGGTTGGGGGGCGCCCCCACCTACGAGCAGTACTTC. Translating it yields CARGGLGGAPTYEQYF.

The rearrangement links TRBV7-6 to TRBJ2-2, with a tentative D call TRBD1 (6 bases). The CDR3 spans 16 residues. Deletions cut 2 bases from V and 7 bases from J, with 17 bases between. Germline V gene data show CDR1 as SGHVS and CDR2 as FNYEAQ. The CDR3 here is CASSLSSGTNGGELFF. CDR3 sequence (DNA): TGTGCCAGCAGCTTATCGTCCGGGACAAACGGCGGGGAGCTGTTTTTT.

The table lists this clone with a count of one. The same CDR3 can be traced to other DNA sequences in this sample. CDR3: CSVEDSYQETQYF. The CDR3 DNA reads TGCAGCGTTGAAGACAGCTACCAAGAGACCCAGTACTTC. The chain joins TRBV29-1 to TRBJ2-5; D is undetermined. Germline lookup yields CDR1 SQVTM and CDR2 ANQGSEA. V was pared by 0 bases and J by 0 bases, with 5 bases between. There are 13 residues in the CDR3.

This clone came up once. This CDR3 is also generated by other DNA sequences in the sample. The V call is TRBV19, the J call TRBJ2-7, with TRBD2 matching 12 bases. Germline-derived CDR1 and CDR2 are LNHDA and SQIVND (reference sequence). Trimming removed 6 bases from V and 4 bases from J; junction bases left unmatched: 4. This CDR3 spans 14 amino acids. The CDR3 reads CASSPGTSGYEQYF. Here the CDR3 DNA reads TGTGCCAGTAGCCCCGGGACTAGCGGGTACGAGCAGTACTTC.

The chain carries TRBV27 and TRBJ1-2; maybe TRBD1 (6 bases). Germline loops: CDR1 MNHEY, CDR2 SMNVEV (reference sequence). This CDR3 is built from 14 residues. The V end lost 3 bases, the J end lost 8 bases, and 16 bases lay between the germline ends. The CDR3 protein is CASSLTGTSEGYTF. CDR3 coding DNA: TGTGCCAGCAGTTTGACCGGGACATCCGAGGGCTACACCTTC.

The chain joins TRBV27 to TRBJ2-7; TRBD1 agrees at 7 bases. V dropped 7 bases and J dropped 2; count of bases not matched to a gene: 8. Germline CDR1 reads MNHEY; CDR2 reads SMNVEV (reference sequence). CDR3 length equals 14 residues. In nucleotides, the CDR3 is TGTGCCAGCAACTCCGGGACAGAGACCTACGAGCAGTACTTC. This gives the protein CASNSGTETYEQYF.

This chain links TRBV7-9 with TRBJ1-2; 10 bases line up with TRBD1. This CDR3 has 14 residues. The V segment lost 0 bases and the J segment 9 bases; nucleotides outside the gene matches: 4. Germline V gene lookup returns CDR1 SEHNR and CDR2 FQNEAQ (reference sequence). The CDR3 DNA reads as TGTGCCAGCAGCTTAGCGACAGGGGGCTCGAGCTACACCTTC. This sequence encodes CASSLATGGSSYTF.

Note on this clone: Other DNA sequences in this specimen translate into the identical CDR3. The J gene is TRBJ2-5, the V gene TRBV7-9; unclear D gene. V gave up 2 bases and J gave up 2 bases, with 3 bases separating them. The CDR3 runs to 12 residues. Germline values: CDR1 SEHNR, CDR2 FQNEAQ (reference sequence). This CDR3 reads CASSLLQETQYF. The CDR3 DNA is TGTGCCAGCAGCTTATTACAAGAGACCCAGTACTTC. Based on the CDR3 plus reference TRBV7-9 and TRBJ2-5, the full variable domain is DTGVSQNPRHKITKRGQNVTFRCDPISEHNRLYWYRQTLGQGPEFLTYFQNEAQLEKSRLLSDRFSAERPKGSFSTLEIQRTEQGDSAMYLCASSLLQETQYFGPGTRLLVL.

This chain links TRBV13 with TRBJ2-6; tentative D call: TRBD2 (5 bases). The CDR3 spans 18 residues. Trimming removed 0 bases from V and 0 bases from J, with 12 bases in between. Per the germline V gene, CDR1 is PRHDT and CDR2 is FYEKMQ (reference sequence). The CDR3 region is CASSLGPRTYSGANVLTF. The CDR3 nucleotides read TGTGCCAGCAGCTTAGGCCCGAGGACTTACTCTGGGGCCAACGTCCTGACTTTC.

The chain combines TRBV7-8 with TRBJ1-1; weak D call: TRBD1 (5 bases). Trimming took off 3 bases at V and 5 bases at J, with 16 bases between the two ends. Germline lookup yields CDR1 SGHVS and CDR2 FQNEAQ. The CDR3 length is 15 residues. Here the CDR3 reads CASSFTGAVMTEAFF. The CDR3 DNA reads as TGTGCCAGCAGCTTTACAGGTGCGGTCATGACTGAAGCTTTCTTT.